This TCR beta chain was found in a study of blood T cells in healthy people across ages. Study summary: Researchers report that template switching captured about one barcoded beta molecule per two T cells.

Then a second PCR, running roughly 7 to 11 cycles, was carried out with a sample-barcoded 5' primer and a J-beta primer mix. TCRdb called the 5' RACE reads again in MiXCR, with one record for every CDR3 protein. In the table there are fewer than 1,000,000 distinct CDR3 sequences, 44% of which are singletons. Germline V gene sequence: CDR1 SGHAT, CDR2 FQDESV (reference sequence). The length of the CDR3 is 13 residues. Deletions cut 5 bases from V and 7 bases from J, with 11 bases between. Source material: blood. This sequence was found in a man aged 60 to 69 in good health. The J gene is TRBJ1-4, the V gene TRBV11-1, with D uncertain. The CDR3 region is CASSEQRREKLFF. CDR3 coding DNA: TGTGCCAGCAGCGAACAGCGTCGTGAAAAACTGTTTTTT.